Below, 29 T cell receptor beta chains from the same sample are listed, as sequenced in a study of shared clonotypes between healthy human individuals (dated by TCRdb to the early 2020s). The protocol used for the library was the immunoSEQ multiplex PCR assay. As stored in TCRdb, this immuneACCESS dataset retains in-frame rearrangements with V and J assigned. A fraction of the clones does not appear; measured against another copy, unresolved V genes explain less than half of the discrepancy, and the remainder lacks a known reason. The sample records about 2.2 million clones, about 93% of which are singletons. Around 1.7% of the sample is taken by the ten largest. CD8 naive samples were obtained by positive selection for CCR7 among CD45RO-negative cells, yielding a CD45RA+CCR7+ population from which TemRA cells were excluded. The sample comprised naive CD8+ T cells from PBMCs. The label giving this sample's cell subset or site can be read as: CD45RA+CCR7+. These receptors originate from a man in his late teens or twenties in good health. Some clones in this sample may be carry-over from other donors' samples.

In this sample, this clone turned up once. V gene TRBV6-1 combines with J gene TRBJ2-4; 8 bases agree with TRBD1. Germline CDR1 is MNHNS and CDR2 is SASEGT. The CDR3 runs to 15 residues. V lost 4 bases and J lost 7; bases outside the gene matches: 9. CDR3 region: CASSVTGGILNIQYF. DNA of the CDR3: TGTGCCAGCAGTGTAACAGGGGGAATATTGAACATTCAGTACTTC.

The J gene is TRBJ1-2, the V gene TRBV5-8, with D tentatively TRBD1 (5 bases). Per the germline V gene, CDR1 is SGHTS and CDR2 is YDEGEE. CDR3 size: 15 residues. Between the trimmed V and J ends, which lost 2 bases and 2 bases, there was a span of 13 bases. The CDR3 DNA is TGTGCCAGCAGCTTTCTCGGGGCAGGGAACTATGGCTACACCTTC. As protein: CASSFLGAGNYGYTF.

Concerning this clone itself: This sample also contains other DNA sequences that code for the same CDR3. V is TRBV27 and J is TRBJ1-2; no clear D gene. Looked up from germline, CDR1 is MNHEY and CDR2 is SMNVEV (reference sequence). Trimming took 6 bases from V and 4 from J, leaving 9 bases between them. The CDR3 has 12 residues. The CDR3 reads CASRTGGYGYTF. CDR3 nucleotides: TGTGCCAGCAGAACTGGAGGCTATGGCTACACCTTC.

The chain is built from TRBV27 and TRBJ2-7, with D possibly TRBD1 on 6 matching bases. The CDR3 spans 17 residues. Trimming left V 5 bases short and J 0 bases short, with 20 bases between. Germline V gene data show CDR1 as MNHEY and CDR2 as SMNVEV (reference sequence). CDR3 residues: CASSPSPRQEHSYEQYF. CDR3 DNA sequence: TGTGCCAGCAGTCCGTCCCCGCGACAGGAGCACTCCTACGAGCAGTACTTC.

This chain links TRBV29-1 with TRBJ2-5; the match to TRBD1 covers 8 bases. The CDR3 runs 14 residues. With V trimmed by 7 bases and J by 5 bases, 12 bases remained unmatched. Per the germline V gene, CDR1 is SQVTM and CDR2 is ANQGSEA. The CDR3 loop is CSATGTGGLETQYF. The CDR3, as DNA: TGCAGCGCAACCGGGACAGGAGGTCTGGAGACCCAGTACTTC.

To note about this clone: The same CDR3 can be traced to other DNA sequences in this sample. DNA for the CDR3: TGCGCCAGCAGCTTGGCGACAGGTCGCGAGCAGTTCTTC. This gives the protein CASSLATGREQFF. The J gene is TRBJ2-1, the V gene TRBV5-1; tentative D call: TRBD1 (6 bases). The CDR3 contains 13 residues. Between the trimmed V and J ends, which lost 0 bases and 10 bases, there was a span of 11 bases. The germline gives CDR1 SGHRS, CDR2 YFSETQ.

The genes are TRBV7-9 and TRBJ1-3, with unresolved D. The CDR3 sequence is 15 residues long. The V end lost 5 bases, the J end lost 2 bases, and 13 bases lay between the germline ends. Looked up from germline, CDR1 is SEHNR and CDR2 is FQNEAQ (reference sequence). The CDR3 sequence is CASSRLGSTGNTIYF. The CDR3 nucleotides read TGTGCCAGCAGCCGATTGGGGTCCACTGGAAACACCATATATTTT.

In nucleotides, the CDR3 is TGTGCCAGCAGCTTAGCGGCTACTAGCGGGAGATCTCTGTTCTTC. Encoded protein: CASSLAATSGRSLFF. V usage is TRBV11-2 and J usage is TRBJ2-1; 11 bases line up with TRBD2. The CDR3 is 15 amino acids. Germline trimming cut 1 base from V and 15 bases from J; bases unmatched to any gene: 11. CDR1 is SGHAT, CDR2 FQNNGV, per germline.

V is TRBV5-1 and J is TRBJ2-1; tentatively, D is TRBD2 (6 bases). The CDR3 length is 15 residues. Trimming removed 3 bases at V and 3 bases at J, with 13 bases between. Germline CDR1 reads SGHRS; CDR2 reads YFSETQ. The CDR3 region has the DNA TGCGCCAGCAGCTCGGGGAGGCGGGACTACAATGAGCAGTTCTTC. This sequence encodes CASSSGRRDYNEQFF.

This clone has a single count. This chain uses TRBV19 with TRBJ2-1; 10 nucleotides match TRBD2. Losses at the gene ends were 9 bases for V and 7 bases for J; bases not matched to a gene: 9. There are 14 residues in the CDR3. Germline CDR1 LNHDA, CDR2 SQIVND (reference sequence). The CDR3 DNA reads as TGTGCCAGCCAGGTAGCGGGAGGTGTAAATGAGCAGTTCTTC. Protein sequence: CASQVAGGVNEQFF.

The gene calls are TRBV5-6 and TRBJ2-5; D remains ambiguous. CDR3 length: 16 residues. The germline V gene encodes CDR1 SGHDT and CDR2 YYEEEE. V was shortened by 4 bases and J by 2 bases, with 18 bases between the two germline ends. CDR3 loop: CASSHFWAGPQETQYF. CDR3 DNA sequence: TGTGCCAGCAGCCATTTCTGGGCAGGCCCTCAAGAGACCCAGTACTTC. The variable domain in full, completed from reference TRBV5-6 and TRBJ2-5, reads DAGVTQSPTHLIKTRGQQVTLRCSPKSGHDTVSWYQQALGQGPQFIFQYYEEEERQRGNFPDRFSGHQFPNYSSELNVNALLLGDSALYLCASSHFWAGPQETQYFGPGTRLLVL.

In this sample, this clone turned up once. V is TRBV6-6 and J is TRBJ2-1; D is unclear. Trimming pared 1 base from V and 4 bases from J, leaving 8 bases between. CDR1 is MNHNY, CDR2 SVGAGI, per germline (reference sequence). The CDR3 totals 14 residues. The CDR3 loop reads CASSYFIGYNEQFF. CDR3 bases: TGTGCCAGCAGTTACTTCATTGGGTACAATGAGCAGTTCTTC.

The V gene is TRBV7-9, the J gene TRBJ1-2, with D uncertain. Germline CDR1 SEHNR, CDR2 FQNEAQ (reference sequence). There are 12 residues in the CDR3. The V gene lost 5 bases and the J gene lost 8 bases, with 12 bases spanning the gap. The CDR3 coding sequence is TGTGCCAGCAGCCCGGGAGCCTGGGGCTACACCTTC. Amino acids: CASSPGAWGYTF.

The chain joins TRBV7-2 to TRBJ1-2, with 10 bases that match TRBD1. The CDR3 extends over 14 amino acids. V shed 3 bases and J 7 bases; nucleotides not matched to a gene: 5. Germline V gene sequence: CDR1 SGHTA, CDR2 FQGNSA. The CDR3 coding sequence is TGTGCCAGCAGCTTCCTGGGACAGGGGTTTGGCTACACCTTC. Protein product: CASSFLGQGFGYTF.

The chain is built from TRBV9 and TRBJ2-3, with D hard to call. CDR3 size: 13 residues. Per the germline V gene, CDR1 is SGDLS and CDR2 is YYNGEE. Trimming took 0 bases from V and 5 from J, leaving 7 bases between them. CDR3 amino acids: CASSVVVQDTQYF. CDR3 DNA sequence: TGTGCCAGCAGCGTAGTAGTTCAAGATACGCAGTATTTT.

The chain employs TRBV9 and TRBJ2-1; perhaps TRBD1 as D (7 bases). V dropped 0 bases and J dropped 7 bases, with 23 bases sitting between them. Germline assignment: CDR1 SGDLS and CDR2 YYNGEE. The CDR3 is 18 residues long. CDR3 nucleotide sequence: TGTGCCAGCAGCGTAGAGCGTTTTGGGGCCAGGGGGGTTAATGAGCAGTTCTTC. It translates to CASSVERFGARGVNEQFF.

V and J are TRBV13 and TRBJ2-7, with TRBD2 identical over 8 bases. Germline CDR1 and CDR2: PRHDT and FYEKMQ (reference sequence). The junction had 4 bases not matched to a gene; V was cut back by 2 bases and J by 1 base. This CDR3 contains 15 residues. The CDR3 reads CASSLSLAASYEQYF. CDR3 DNA: TGTGCCAGCAGCTTATCACTAGCGGCTTCCTACGAGCAGTACTTC. The full variable domain, rest sourced from reference TRBV13 and TRBJ2-7, is AAGVIQSPRHLIKEKRETATLKCYPIPRHDTVYWYQQGPGQDPQFLISFYEKMQSDKGSIPDRFSAQQFSDYHSELNMSSLELGDSALYFCASSLSLAASYEQYFGPGTRLTVT.

The chain employs TRBV27 and TRBJ2-3, with TRBD1 identical over 8 bases. J was trimmed by 2 bases and V by 0 bases; bases with no gene match: 7. CDR1 and CDR2 from the germline V gene are MNHEY and SMNVEV (reference sequence). This CDR3 has 17 amino acids. Here the CDR3 DNA reads TGTGCCAGCAGTTTATCCGGGACAGGCCACCCCACAGATACGCAGTATTTT. It specifies CASSLSGTGHPTDTQYF.

The chain joins TRBV7-2 to TRBJ2-1, with a possible D match to TRBD2 (6 bases). The V end was cut by 7 bases, the J end by 8 bases, with 21 bases between. The length of the CDR3 is 15 residues. Germline CDR1 reads SGHTA; CDR2 reads FQGNSA. The CDR3 reads CASTLGTSVGDEQFF. The CDR3 nucleotides read TGTGCCAGCACCTTGGGGACTTCCGTAGGTGATGAGCAGTTCTTC.

The chain carries TRBV7-8 and TRBJ2-5, with a possible D match to TRBD2 (6 bases). From germline, CDR1 is SGHVS and CDR2 FQNEAQ. The V and J ends lost 3 bases and 4 bases respectively, with 18 bases between them. The CDR3 totals 16 residues. The CDR3 here is CASSFPLGGGGETQYF. The CDR3 DNA reads TGTGCCAGCAGCTTCCCCCTCGGGGGAGGAGGAGAGACCCAGTACTTC.

This chain uses TRBV11-2 with TRBJ2-7; a weak D match, TRBD2 (6 bases). Trimming took 0 bases from V and 4 from J, leaving 13 bases between them. Germline V gives CDR1 SGHAT, CDR2 FQNNGV. The CDR3 is made up of 15 amino acids. The CDR3 region is CASSLEPYAGYEQYF. The CDR3 DNA sequence: TGTGCCAGCAGCTTAGAGCCATATGCGGGGTACGAGCAGTACTTC.

The chain is built from TRBV30 and TRBJ1-5, with D uncertain. The CDR3 loop spans 14 amino acids. Germline CDR1 GTSNPN, CDR2 SVGIG (reference sequence). With 0 bases removed from V and 3 bases from J, the gap between germline ends came to 9 bases. The CDR3 DNA reads TGTGCCTGGAGTGTACACCCCTTCAATCAGCCCCAGCATTTT. It yields the protein CAWSVHPFNQPQHF.

This chain links TRBV7-9 with TRBJ2-5; 9 positions agree with TRBD1. There are 17 residues in the CDR3. CDR1 is SEHNR, CDR2 FQNEAQ, per germline (reference sequence). Trimming at V came to 5 bases and at J to 4 bases, leaving 14 bases not matched to a gene. For the CDR3, the DNA is TGTGCCAGCAGCCCAGGGGCAGGCGGACAGGGGCGAGAGACCCAGTACTTC. The encoded protein is CASSPGAGGQGRETQYF. Drawing the rest from reference TRBV7-9 and TRBJ2-5, the complete variable domain is DTGVSQNPRHKITKRGQNVTFRCDPISEHNRLYWYRQTLGQGPEFLTYFQNEAQLEKSRLLSDRFSAERPKGSFSTLEIQRTEQGDSAMYLCASSPGAGGQGRETQYFGPGTRLLVL.

This chain links TRBV9 with TRBJ2-4; D assignment may be TRBD1 or TRBD2 (7 bases each). Germline V CDR1 and CDR2: SGDLS, YYNGEE. V lost 7 bases, J lost 3 bases, and 14 bases lay in between. The CDR3 is made up of 14 amino acids. CDR3 loop: CASGEGADKNIQYF. DNA for the CDR3: TGTGCCAGCGGGGAGGGGGCGGACAAAAACATTCAGTACTTC.

The rearrangement links TRBV7-2 to TRBJ2-7; D unresolved. The germline gives CDR1 SGHTA, CDR2 FQGNSA. CDR3 size: 13 residues. The ends were cut back, 4 bases at V and 6 bases at J, with 13 bases in the middle. CDR3 sequence (DNA): TGTGCCAGCAGCTCCAGATCCATGGCCGAGCAGTACTTC. Translating it yields CASSSRSMAEQYF.

This chain links TRBV6-5 with TRBJ2-7; 7 bases line up with TRBD1. V dropped 5 bases and J dropped 5; count of bases not matched to a gene: 9. The germline CDR1 and CDR2 sequences are MNHEY and SVGAGI. This CDR3 is 14 amino acids long. The CDR3 reads CASSINRGYHEQYF. The CDR3 DNA reads as TGTGCCAGCAGTATAAACAGGGGCTACCACGAGCAGTACTTC.

This clone was seen just once. The chain employs TRBV28 and TRBJ1-3; D is uncertain. Germline CDR1 reads MDHEN; CDR2 reads SYDVKM. The V and J ends lost 1 base and 2 bases respectively, with 18 bases between them. The CDR3 spans 18 residues. The CDR3 DNA reads as TGTGCCAGCAGTTTATTTCGGACGGGAAGATTTACTGGAAACACCATATATTTT. It yields the protein CASSLFRTGRFTGNTIYF.

The V gene is TRBV10-2, the J gene TRBJ2-2, with D perhaps assigned TRBD1 or TRBD2 (5 bases each). The CDR3 loop spans 15 amino acids. CDR1 and CDR2 from the germline V gene are WSHSY and SAAADI. V lost 3 bases, J lost 6 bases, and 14 bases lay in between. As DNA, the CDR3 is TGCGCCAGCAGTGACCTCCGGGACCCGGCCGGGGAGCTGTTTTTT. It specifies CASSDLRDPAGELFF.

V gene TRBV7-9 combines with J gene TRBJ1-5; TRBD1 aligns across 7 bases. Germline loops: CDR1 SEHNR, CDR2 FQNEAQ (reference sequence). The CDR3 sequence is 16 residues long. The ends lost 1 base at V and 2 bases at J; junction bases unmatched: 5. CDR3 coding DNA: TGTGCCAGCAGCTTAGGTAAGCAGGGGGGCAATCAGCCCCAGCATTTT. Amino acids: CASSLGKQGGNQPQHF.